Below are 19 T cell receptor beta chains sequenced from a single sample in a study of blood T cell repertoires in COVID-19. Sequencing used immunoSEQ multiplex PCR; TCRdb keeps in-frame clones, though not all of them. The sample has about 39,000 clones, about 86% seen once. Sequenced sample: peripheral blood. These TCRs come from a man in his forties with active COVID-19.

The CDR3 DNA reads TGTGCCATCACTCGGGAGCGAAACACCGGGGAGCTGTTTTTT. Amino acid sequence: CAITRERNTGELFF. The chain carries TRBV6-5 and TRBJ2-2, with D perhaps TRBD2 (6 bases). CDR1 is MNHEY and CDR2 is SVGAGI in the germline V gene. V dropped 10 bases and J dropped 2 bases, with 14 bases sitting between them. This CDR3 has 14 amino acids.

The chain uses TRBV9 and TRBJ2-1, with 7 bases aligning to TRBD1. Germline V gene data show CDR1 as SGDLS and CDR2 as YYNGEE. Trimming at V came to 4 bases and at J to 5 bases, leaving 12 bases not matched to a gene. This CDR3 region has 16 residues. CDR3 loop: CASSSNRQGSNNEQFF. CDR3 in DNA: TGTGCCAGCAGCTCGAACAGACAGGGATCAAACAATGAGCAGTTCTTC.

This chain links TRBV7-3 with TRBJ1-1; 9 bases map to TRBD1. Germline V lookup: CDR1 SGHTA, CDR2 FQGTGA. This CDR3 has 15 residues. Unmatched junction bases numbered 5, after V lost 5 bases and J lost 1 base. The CDR3 loop is CASSPTGGANTEAFF. The DNA of the CDR3 is TGTGCCAGCAGCCCAACAGGGGGCGCGAACACTGAAGCTTTCTTT.

The CDR3 protein is CASSQRTGWNEQFF. DNA for the CDR3: TGTGCCAGCAGCCAACGGACTGGGTGGAATGAGCAGTTCTTC. This chain connects TRBV3-1 (or the pseudogene TRBV3-2) to TRBJ2-1, with TRBD2 as a possible D gene (5 bases). The CDR3 extends over 14 amino acids. V lost 2 bases and J lost 7, with 12 bases in between. Looked up from germline, CDR1 is LGHDT and CDR2 is YNNKEL (reference sequence).

V is TRBV27 and J is TRBJ1-1; D call uncertain. The CDR3 sequence is 15 residues long. Germline V lookup: CDR1 MNHEY, CDR2 SMNVEV (reference sequence). Trimming pared 3 bases from V and 0 bases from J, leaving 11 bases between. The CDR3 region has the DNA TGTGCCAGCAGTTTGTCCCAAACAATGAACACTGAAGCTTTCTTT. It is translated as CASSLSQTMNTEAFF.

J is TRBJ1-1 and V is TRBV19; D not resolved. The ends were cut back, 6 bases at V and 5 bases at J, with 25 bases in the middle. Germline values: CDR1 LNHDA, CDR2 SQIVND (reference sequence). The CDR3 is 17 residues long. The CDR3 reads CASSHIFIQVRLTEAFF. As DNA, the CDR3 is TGTGCCAGTAGCCATATATTTATTCAGGTTCGCCTAACTGAAGCTTTCTTT.

V and J are TRBV18 and TRBJ2-7, with a tentative D call TRBD1 (6 bases). CDR1 and CDR2 (germline): KGHSH, LQKENI. Trimming shortened V by 3 bases and J by 3 bases, and 15 bases separated the two germline ends. The CDR3 covers 15 residues. The CDR3: CASSPAGTPGYEQYF. CDR3 nucleotides: TGTGCCAGCTCACCGGCCGGGACACCGGGCTACGAGCAGTACTTC. Filled out from reference TRBV18 and TRBJ2-7, the complete variable domain reads NAGVMQNPRHLVRRRGQEARLRCSPMKGHSHVYWYRQLPEEGLKFMVYLQKENIIDESGMPKERFSAEFPKEGPSILRIQQVVRGDSAAYFCASSPAGTPGYEQYFGPGTRLTVT.

The gene calls are TRBV19 and TRBJ2-1, with D possibly being TRBD2 (5 bases). In germline, CDR1 is LNHDA, CDR2 SQIVND (reference sequence). V was trimmed by 8 bases and J by 4 bases, leaving 15 bases between them. The length of the CDR3 is 14 residues. DNA of the CDR3: TGTGCCAGTGGGGTCGCGAGCGGATACAATGAGCAGTTCTTC. This sequence encodes CASGVASGYNEQFF.

This rearrangement joins TRBV2 to TRBJ2-1, with 7 bases identical to TRBD2. The V gene end was trimmed by 2 bases and the J gene end by 4 bases; junction bases not matched to a gene: 8. There are 16 residues in the CDR3. Germline V gene data show CDR1 as SNHLY and CDR2 as FYNNEI. The CDR3: CASSENLAGVYNEQFF. In nucleotides, the CDR3 is TGTGCCAGCAGTGAAAACTTGGCGGGAGTTTACAATGAGCAGTTCTTC.

V and J are TRBV12-3 or TRBV12-4 and TRBJ1-5; no reliable D call. The V and J ends lost 3 bases and 7 bases respectively, with 7 bases between them. This CDR3 region has 12 residues. DNA of the CDR3: TGTGCCAGCAGTTTGACGGAGCAGCCCCAGCATTTT. Residues: CASSLTEQPQHF.

The chain couples TRBV10-1 to TRBJ1-1; TRBD1 might be the D (6 bases). Germline V gives CDR1 WNHNN, CDR2 SYGVQD (reference sequence). The V end lost 0 bases, the J end lost 11 bases, and 10 bases lay between the germline ends. This CDR3 region has 12 residues. CDR3 sequence: CASSESTGSAFF. CDR3 bases: TGCGCCAGCAGTGAGTCGACAGGTTCGGCTTTCTTT.

CDR3 sequence reads: CASSSSSGLSSYNEQFF. CDR3 DNA: TGTGCCAGCTCATCCTCTAGCGGTCTAAGCTCCTACAATGAGCAGTTCTTC. The rearrangement joins TRBV18 to TRBJ2-1, with 7 bases matching TRBD2. Trimming removed 5 bases from V and 0 bases from J; junction bases left unmatched: 10. CDR3 length: 17 amino acids. Germline values: CDR1 KGHSH, CDR2 LQKENI.

The rearrangement links TRBV15 to TRBJ1-2; tentatively, D is TRBD1 (5 bases). Germline V lookup: CDR1 LNHNV, CDR2 YYDKDF (reference sequence). V was cut by 3 bases and J by 8 bases, with 10 bases left in between. The CDR3 length is 12 residues. The chain's CDR3 is CATSSGQVGYTF. CDR3 sequence (DNA): TGTGCCACCAGCAGTGGACAAGTAGGCTACACCTTC.

The CDR3 coding sequence is TGTGCCAGCAGTTGGGCAGAGAGCTCCTATAATTCACCCCTCCACTTT. Translated, it gives CASSWAESSYNSPLHF. The chain recombines TRBV6-5 with TRBJ1-6; no clear D gene. CDR3 length equals 16 residues. The germline V gene encodes CDR1 MNHEY and CDR2 SVGAGI. V was pared by 4 bases and J by 0 bases, with 10 bases between.

The chain has TRBV18 and TRBJ2-7; no definite D call. V dropped 2 bases and J dropped 5 bases, with 10 bases sitting between them. This CDR3 comprises 13 residues. CDR1 is KGHSH, CDR2 LQKENI, per germline. Here the CDR3 DNA reads TGTGCCAGCTCACCAGGTTCGGAGCACGAGCAGTACTTC. Translated: CASSPGSEHEQYF.

The chain joins TRBV9 to TRBJ1-3, with D possibly TRBD1 on 6 matching bases. Germline CDR1 and CDR2: SGDLS and YYNGEE. The V end was cut by 0 bases, the J end by 2 bases, with 15 bases between. The CDR3 has 17 amino acids. The CDR3: CASSVEVTGRAGNTIYF. Here the CDR3 DNA reads TGTGCCAGCAGCGTAGAGGTAACAGGGAGGGCTGGAAACACCATATATTTT. Supplemented by reference TRBV9 and TRBJ1-3, the full variable domain reads DSGVTQTPKHLITATGQRVTLRCSPRSGDLSVYWYQQSLDQGLQFLIQYYNGEERAKGNILERFSAQQFPDLHSELNLSSLELGDSALYFCASSVEVTGRAGNTIYFGEGSWLTVV.

V usage is TRBV24-1 and J usage is TRBJ2-5; TRBD1 aligns across 9 bases. V lost 3 bases, J lost 6 bases, and 7 bases stayed unmatched. The CDR3 spans 15 residues. The germline V gene has CDR1 KGHDR and CDR2 SFDVKD. The CDR3 DNA sequence: TGTGCCACCAGTGATCCCGGACAGGGGACGAAGACCCAGTACTTC. Translation: CATSDPGQGTKTQYF.

V is TRBV15 and J is TRBJ2-1; 9 bases align to TRBD2. Germline trimming cut 0 bases from V and 3 bases from J; bases unmatched to any gene: 21. The CDR3 loop spans 22 amino acids. The V gene's germline CDR1 is LNHNV and CDR2 YYDKDF (reference sequence). The CDR3 nucleotides read TGTGCCACCAGCAGAGATCTGCCTTGGCGGGAGGGCCTTATGGCCTTCTACAATGAGCAGTTCTTC. Translating gives CATSRDLPWREGLMAFYNEQFF.

This sequence joins TRBV18 and TRBJ2-1; TRBD2 matches 10 bases. This CDR3 is built from 15 residues. The V segment lost 3 bases and the J segment 7 bases; nucleotides outside the gene matches: 6. The V gene's germline CDR1 is KGHSH and CDR2 LQKENI. The CDR3 here is CASSPELAGANEQFF. In DNA, the CDR3 is TGTGCCAGCTCACCTGAGCTAGCGGGAGCGAATGAGCAGTTCTTC.